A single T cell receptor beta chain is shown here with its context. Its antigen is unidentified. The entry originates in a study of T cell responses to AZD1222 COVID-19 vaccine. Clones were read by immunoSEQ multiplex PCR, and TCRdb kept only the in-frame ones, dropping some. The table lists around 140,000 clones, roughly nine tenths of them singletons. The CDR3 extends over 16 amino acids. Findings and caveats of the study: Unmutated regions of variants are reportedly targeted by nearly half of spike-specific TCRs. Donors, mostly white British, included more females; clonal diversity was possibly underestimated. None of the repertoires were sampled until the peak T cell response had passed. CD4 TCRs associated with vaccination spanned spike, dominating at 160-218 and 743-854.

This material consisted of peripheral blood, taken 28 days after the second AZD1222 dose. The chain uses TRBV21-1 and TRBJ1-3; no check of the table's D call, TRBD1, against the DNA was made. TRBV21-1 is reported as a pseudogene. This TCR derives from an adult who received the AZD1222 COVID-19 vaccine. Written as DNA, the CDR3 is TGTGCCAGCAGCCTCCGGGCCAGGGTAACTGGAAACACCATATATTTT. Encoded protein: CASSLRARVTGNTIYF.